What follows is one T cell receptor (beta chain) and its context. In this sample, this clone turned up once. This clone's antigen is unknown. Base qualities are not provided; no much larger clone lies one nucleotide away. The CDR3, from cysteine to phenylalanine, totals 15 residues. Only the CDR3 part of the read is kept: 45 bases, read in frame from the first base. CDR1 and CDR2, looked up from the germline V gene (reference sequence), are LNHDA and SQIVND. Relative to germline, V is 3 bases shorter and J is 0 bases shorter, with 9 bases between their ends. To prepare the library, the immunoSEQ multiplex PCR assay was applied. For most patients, genomic DNA was isolated with the Qiagen DNeasy Blood and Tissue Kit and shipped frozen to Adaptive Biotechnologies for TCR sequencing. Adaptive Biotechnologies carried out high-throughput TCR-beta CDR3 sequencing of genomic DNA for most patients. For the original study's pipeline: TCR sequencing data were retrieved from Adaptive's ImmunoSEQ software for about 17 patients, whereas a few other patients were processed with MiXCR and VDJtools. To correct CD4 versus CD8 sorting errors, sequences present in both subsets at a frequency ratio below 5:1 were removed. Because the origin of CDR3 nucleotide sequences shared between donor and recipient could not be assigned, those sequences were removed. To count as alloreactive, a clone needed at least 2-fold expansion over unstimulated cells and a minimum CFSE-low frequency of 0.002% (template counts) or 0.001% (read counts). A clone was considered mappable if detected in the sequenced pre-transplant spleen, lymph node, or MLR CFSE-low populations of the donor or recipient. Cumulative frequency of alloreactive clones was calculated as a percentage of all sequences weighted by copy number. TCRdb obtained this table from immuneACCESS and retained in-frame rearrangements with V and J assigned. These tables miss some clones; where compared with another copy, unresolved V genes account for less than half of the shortfall, and the remainder is unexplained. The V and J calls and the clone size are those of that table, but D and trimming were determined from the DNA. Recorded for this sample are 55,000 to 75,000 clones; around 82% of them occurred a single time. About 0.4% of the sample is held by the ten biggest clonotypes.

This sample's time point label indicates: cells obtained before transplantation from donor or recipient. CD3+CD4+ and CD3+CD8+ populations were FACS-sorted from unstimulated pre-transplant donor and recipient cells taken from spleen or lymph nodes. This sample stems from a study of graft-versus-host responses after intestinal transplantation (dated by TCRdb to the early 2020s). Context from the whole study: The transplants that recipients received were multivisceral, liver-intestinal, or isolated intestinal. To identify alloreactive clones, pre-transplant mixed lymphocyte reaction products were sequenced and compared with unstimulated pre-transplant donor and recipient T cells. The cohort enrolled approximately 24 intestinal transplant recipients including one retransplant, and a few patients lacking pretransplant specimens were excluded. Donor T cell macrochimerism was defined as a peak of at least 4% donor T cells among recipient peripheral blood mononuclear cells. Anti-thymocyte globulin induction was given to all recipients, followed by maintenance tacrolimus and steroids for 3 to 4 years. Instead of going to the commercial service, samples from a few later patients were sequenced in-house on an Illumina MiSeq and processed with MiXCR. After intestinal transplantation, graft-versus-host and host-versus-graft alloreactive T cell clones were followed in the graft, circulation and bone marrow using bulk TCR-beta CDR3 sequencing.

Findings and caveats that apply to the study as a whole: High GvH to HvG T cell clonal ratios were observed in the allografts of patients with donor T cell macrochimerism. GvH clones were detected in recipient bone marrow, and some appeared earlier in ileal mucosa or blood, consistent with an intestinal mucosal origin. Conclusions were limited by the relatively low number and heterogeneity of intestinal transplant patients. Early after transplant, peak levels of circulating GvH clones were associated with declines in HvG clones.

Sequenced here: unstimulated CD4+ T cells sorted from spleen or lymph node cells, sampled before transplant. This receptor was taken from a human donor who was the organ donor for an intestinal transplant. The rearranged segments are TRBV19 and TRBJ1-5; matching of 6 bases hints at TRBD1 as the D gene. The CDR3 here reads CASSIEGVSNQPQHF. The bases read TGTGCCAGTAGTATTGAGGGGGTTAGCAATCAGCCCCAGCATTTT.